This T cell receptor beta chain was retrieved from a study of regulatory T cells in long-lasting Graves disease. According to the study, TCR beta libraries were built with iRepertoire HTBI primers and CDR3-region Arm-PCR. MiXCR, run by TCRdb on the multiplex PCR reads, gives a single entry per CDR3 protein. The data contain 650,000 to 700,000 distinct CDR3 sequences, 25% to 30% of them seen just once; the ten biggest clones take up 42%. Sample time point: persistent/refractory GD, antithyroid drugs over 5 years with positive TRAb. PBMC-extracted RNA yielded the TCR library. This clonotype was seen a handful of times. Here the sequenced sample was peripheral blood mononuclear cells (PBMCs), taken when the disease was refractory, from a patient treated with antithyroid drugs. The clonotype comes from a female donor with Graves disease.

CDR3 DNA sequence: TGCAGCGTTGAGGCCAGGCCTAACTATGGCTACACCTTC. Translating gives CSVEARPNYGYTF. The gene calls are TRBV29-1 and TRBJ1-2; D is undetermined. This CDR3 spans 13 amino acids. Looked up from germline, CDR1 is SQVTM and CDR2 is ANQGSEA. V lost 3 bases to trimming and J lost 0 bases, with 8 bases between them.